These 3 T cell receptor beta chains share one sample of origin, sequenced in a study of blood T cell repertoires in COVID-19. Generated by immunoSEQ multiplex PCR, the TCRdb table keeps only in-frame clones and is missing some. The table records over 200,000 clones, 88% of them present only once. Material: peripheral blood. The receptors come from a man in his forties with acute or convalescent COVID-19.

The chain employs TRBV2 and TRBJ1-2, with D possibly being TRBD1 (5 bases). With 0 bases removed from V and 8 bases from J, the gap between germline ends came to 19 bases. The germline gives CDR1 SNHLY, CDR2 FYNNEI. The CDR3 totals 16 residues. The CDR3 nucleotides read TGTGCCAGCAGTGAAGCGCGTATTGACAGTCTTAGAGGCTACACCTTC. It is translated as CASSEARIDSLRGYTF.

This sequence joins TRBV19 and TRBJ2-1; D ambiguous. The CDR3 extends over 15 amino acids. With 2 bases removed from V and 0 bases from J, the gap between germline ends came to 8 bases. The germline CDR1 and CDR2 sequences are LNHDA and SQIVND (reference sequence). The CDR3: CASSITSSSYNEQFF. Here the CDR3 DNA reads TGTGCCAGTAGTATAACCTCGAGCTCCTACAATGAGCAGTTCTTC.

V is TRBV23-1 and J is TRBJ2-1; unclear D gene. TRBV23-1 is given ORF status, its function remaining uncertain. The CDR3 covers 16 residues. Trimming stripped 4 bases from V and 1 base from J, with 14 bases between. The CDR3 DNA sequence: TGCGCCAGCAGTCTGACGTCTAAGAGGTCCTACAATGAGCAGTTCTTC. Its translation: CASSLTSKRSYNEQFF.